The 28 T cell receptor beta chains below were found in one sample sequenced in a study of T cell responses to AZD1222 COVID-19 vaccine. Method: immunoSEQ multiplex PCR; TCRdb's copy keeps in-frame clones and lacks some. The repertoire holds 90,000 to 100,000 clones, 85% to 90% seen once, with roughly 12% in the top ten. Material: peripheral blood, obtained 28 days after the second AZD1222 dose. All receptors come from an adult who received the AZD1222 COVID-19 vaccine.

The chain employs TRBV9 and TRBJ1-1; 8 bases match TRBD1. V dropped 0 bases and J dropped 4; count of bases not matched to a gene: 5. Germline CDR1 SGDLS, CDR2 YYNGEE. This CDR3 has 15 amino acids. The CDR3 bases are TGTGCCAGCAGCGTAGGACAGGGGCTCGGCACTGAAGCTTTCTTT. Residues: CASSVGQGLGTEAFF.

This sequence joins TRBV11-2 and TRBJ2-1, with TRBD2 as a possible D gene (6 bases). This CDR3 region has 12 residues. V was trimmed by 6 bases and J by 15 bases, leaving 18 bases between them. In germline, CDR1 is SGHAT, CDR2 FQNNGV. The CDR3 reads CASSLLGDFPFF. The DNA of the CDR3 is TGTGCCAGCAGTCTCCTGGGGGACTTTCCGTTCTTC. The full variable domain, completed using reference TRBV11-2 and TRBJ2-1, is EAGVAQSPRYKIIEKRQSVAFWCNPISGHATLYWYQQILGQGPKLLIQFQNNGVVDDSQLPKDRFSAERLKGVDSTLKIQPAKLEDSAVYLCASSLLGDFPFFGPGTRLTVL.

J is TRBJ1-2 and V is TRBV9, with D tentatively TRBD1 (5 bases). The CDR3 runs 15 residues. Germline-derived CDR1 and CDR2 are SGDLS and YYNGEE. With 0 bases removed from V and 3 bases from J, the gap between germline ends came to 12 bases. The CDR3 DNA is TGTGCCAGCAGCGTAGGGGGGGTTCAGGACTATGGCTACACCTTC. Translating it yields CASSVGGVQDYGYTF.

The chain links TRBV4-3 to TRBJ1-1; weak D call: TRBD1 (5 bases). Per germline, CDR1 LGHNA and CDR2 YSLEER. Trimming shortened V by 0 bases and J by 3 bases, and 11 bases separated the two germline ends. The CDR3 is 15 residues long. CDR3 sequence: CASSQDRGGDTEAFF. CDR3 sequence (DNA): TGCGCCAGCAGCCAAGATCGGGGGGGGGACACTGAAGCTTTCTTT.

The rearrangement joins TRBV7-3 to TRBJ2-1; TRBD2 agrees at 7 bases. Germline CDR1 is SGHTA and CDR2 is FQGTGA. V trimming: 3 bases; J trimming: 5 bases; junction bases outside the gene matches: 1. This CDR3 spans 13 amino acids. CDR3 coding DNA: TGTGCCAGCAGCTTGGGGACTAACAATGAGCAGTTCTTC. This codes for CASSLGTNNEQFF.

As DNA, the CDR3 is TGTGCCAGCAGCTTCGGGACAGGGAGTGCAGATACGCAGTATTTT. Its protein product is CASSFGTGSADTQYF. This sequence joins TRBV5-4 and TRBJ2-3; 9 nucleotides agree with TRBD1. V was pared by 2 bases and J by 4 bases, with 5 bases of the junction left unmatched. The CDR3 is made up of 15 amino acids. Looked up from germline, CDR1 is SGHNT and CDR2 is YYREEE (reference sequence).

CDR3 in DNA: TGTGCCAGTAGTTGGGGATATGGCTACACCTTC. Amino acids: CASSWGYGYTF. The chain employs TRBV19 and TRBJ1-2; D gene ambiguous. The germline V gene encodes CDR1 LNHDA and CDR2 SQIVND (reference sequence). Trimming shortened V by 5 bases and J by 5 bases, and 6 bases separated the two germline ends. This CDR3 is 11 amino acids long.

CDR3 in amino acids: CASSYSHLSPLHF. CDR3 nucleotides: TGTGCCAGCAGTTACTCCCACCTTTCACCCCTCCACTTT. The genes are TRBV6-5 and TRBJ1-6; D uncertain. This CDR3 is built from 13 residues. Germline V gene data show CDR1 as MNHEY and CDR2 as SVGAGI. Trimming took 0 bases from V and 9 from J, leaving 6 bases between them.

The chain employs TRBV6-1 and TRBJ1-1; D gene ambiguous. V gave up 1 base and J gave up 0 bases, with 9 bases separating them. This CDR3 is 15 amino acids long. Looked up from germline, CDR1 is MNHNS and CDR2 is SASEGT. The CDR3 DNA reads TGTGCCAGCAGTGAAGAACGGGTCATGAACACTGAAGCTTTCTTT. Its translation is CASSEERVMNTEAFF.

The chain carries TRBV6-6 and TRBJ1-6; the D is unclear. Trimming removed 7 bases at V and 0 bases at J, with 13 bases between. Looked up from germline, CDR1 is MNHNY and CDR2 is SVGAGI (reference sequence). This CDR3 comprises 16 residues. The CDR3 region is CASTMERSSYNSPLHF. In DNA form, the CDR3 reads TGTGCCAGCACGATGGAGAGAAGCTCCTATAATTCACCCCTCCACTTT.

V and J are TRBV7-3 and TRBJ2-2; 8 bases are a match to TRBD2. V trimming: 2 bases; J trimming: 5 bases; junction bases outside the gene matches: 10. The length of the CDR3 is 17 residues. The germline gives CDR1 SGHTA, CDR2 FQGTGA. CDR3 sequence: CASSLGPAGGATGELFF. The CDR3, as DNA: TGTGCCAGCAGCTTAGGACCGGCGGGGGGTGCGACCGGGGAGCTGTTTTTT.

This chain uses TRBV2 with TRBJ1-2; 7 bases are a match to TRBD1. Germline assignment: CDR1 SNHLY and CDR2 FYNNEI. The junction had 13 bases not matched to a gene; V was cut back by 3 bases and J by 6 bases. The CDR3 length is 16 residues. CDR3 in DNA: TGTGCCAGCAGTGAGACGGGGGACAGTCTTTTTGATGGCTACACCTTC. Translation gives CASSETGDSLFDGYTF.

This chain links TRBV10-1 with TRBJ2-5; 13 bases map to TRBD2. Germline V gives CDR1 WNHNN, CDR2 SYGVQD (reference sequence). The V gene end was trimmed by 4 bases and the J gene end by 1 base; junction bases not matched to a gene: 3. CDR3 length: 16 residues. The CDR3 DNA reads as TGCGCCAGCAGTGCGACTAGCGGGAGGTTCCAAGAGACCCAGTACTTC. Translated, it gives CASSATSGRFQETQYF.

The chain links TRBV4-1 to TRBJ1-5; no reliable D call. Germline values: CDR1 MGHRA, CDR2 YSYEKL. The CDR3 loop spans 15 amino acids. V was trimmed by 4 bases and J by 3 bases, leaving 13 bases between them. CDR3 bases: TGCGCCAGCAGCCCTAGTGAAGTGGTCAATCAGCCCCAGCATTTT. Amino acids: CASSPSEVVNQPQHF.

This clone was seen a single time. The DNA of the CDR3 is TGTGCCAGTAGCCAGGGGGAGCCTAATTCACCCCTCCACTTT. Encoded protein: CASSQGEPNSPLHF. This sequence joins TRBV19 and TRBJ1-6; 7 positions agree with TRBD1. CDR3 length: 14 amino acids. Trimming at V came to 6 bases and at J to 6 bases, leaving 5 bases not matched to a gene. Germline V gene data show CDR1 as LNHDA and CDR2 as SQIVND (reference sequence).

This clone was observed a single time. The chain employs TRBV14 and TRBJ2-3, with TRBD2 matching 10 bases. This CDR3 has 17 amino acids. The V and J ends lost 2 bases and 3 bases, in that order; junction bases with no gene match: 8. Germline V gene data show CDR1 as SGHDN and CDR2 as FVKESK. The CDR3 loop reads CASSQLAGVMQTDTQYF. The DNA for the CDR3 is TGTGCCAGCAGCCAACTAGCGGGAGTGATGCAAACAGATACGCAGTATTTT. Combining the CDR3 with reference TRBV14 and TRBJ2-3 gives the whole variable domain EAGVTQFPSHSVIEKGQTVTLRCDPISGHDNLYWYRRVMGKEIKFLLHFVKESKQDESGMPNNRFLAERTGGTYSTLKVQPAELEDSGVYFCASSQLAGVMQTDTQYFGPGTRLTVL.

This chain's CDR3 is CASSIHPDRSYNSPLHF. The DNA of the CDR3 is TGTGCCAGTAGTATCCACCCGGACAGGAGCTATAATTCACCCCTCCACTTT. The chain links TRBV19 to TRBJ1-6, with TRBD1 identical over 7 bases. CDR1 and CDR2 (germline): LNHDA, SQIVND (reference sequence). This CDR3 comprises 17 residues. V shed 3 bases and J 3 bases; nucleotides not matched to a gene: 8.

The rearrangement uses TRBV19 and TRBJ2-7; D is perhaps TRBD1 or TRBD2 (5 bases each). Between the trimmed V and J ends, which lost 5 bases and 2 bases, there was a span of 16 bases. The CDR3 totals 15 residues. The germline CDR1 and CDR2 sequences are LNHDA and SQIVND (reference sequence). The CDR3 DNA reads as TGTGCCAGTAGTGCCGGGGACGCAGCAACCTACGAGCAGTACTTC. As protein: CASSAGDAATYEQYF.

J is TRBJ1-3 and V is TRBV7-9; weak D call: TRBD1 (6 bases). Per germline, CDR1 SEHNR and CDR2 FQNEAQ (reference sequence). The CDR3 runs 14 residues. Deletions cut 5 bases from V and 3 bases from J, with 11 bases between. The CDR3 DNA is TGTGCCAGCAGCGTCAGGGGAGGTGGAAACACCATATATTTT. Translating gives CASSVRGGGNTIYF. Looking up the rest from reference TRBV7-9 and TRBJ1-3 gives the full variable domain: DTGVSQNPRHKITKRGQNVTFRCDPISEHNRLYWYRQTLGQGPEFLTYFQNEAQLEKSRLLSDRFSAERPKGSFSTLEIQRTEQGDSAMYLCASSVRGGGNTIYFGEGSWLTVV.

The V gene is TRBV24-1, the J gene TRBJ2-2, with TRBD1 identical over 8 bases. The CDR3 is 16 amino acids. The trim removed 5 bases at V and 6 bases at J, leaving 10 bases unmatched. The germline CDR1 and CDR2 sequences are KGHDR and SFDVKD. Here the CDR3 reads CATSAAPRGRAGELFF. For the CDR3, the DNA is TGTGCCACCAGTGCCGCGCCCAGGGGGCGGGCCGGGGAGCTGTTTTTT.

The CDR3 reads CASSLLIAGGHEKLFF. Here the CDR3 DNA reads TGTGCCAGCAGCCTCCTTATTGCAGGGGGTCATGAAAAACTGTTTTTT. This rearrangement joins TRBV28 to TRBJ1-4; TRBD1 aligns across 7 bases. J gave up 6 bases and V 6 bases, and 13 bases lay outside the gene matches. The CDR3 contains 16 residues. Germline V gene sequence: CDR1 MDHEN, CDR2 SYDVKM.

This rearrangement joins TRBV7-9 to TRBJ2-2, with D perhaps matching TRBD2 (5 bases). Deletions cut 5 bases from V and 0 bases from J, with 10 bases between. The CDR3 sequence is 15 residues long. Germline V gene lookup returns CDR1 SEHNR and CDR2 FQNEAQ (reference sequence). DNA of the CDR3: TGTGCCAGCAGCGCTCTAGCTACGAACACCGGGGAGCTGTTTTTT. Its translation is CASSALATNTGELFF.

The chain employs TRBV4-2 and TRBJ2-1; 9 positions agree with TRBD2. Per the germline V gene, CDR1 is LGHNA and CDR2 is YNFKEQ. V lost 4 bases, J lost 7 bases, and 5 bases stayed unmatched. This CDR3 has 14 amino acids. CDR3 protein: CASSLAGAGNEQFF. The CDR3 bases are TGTGCCAGCAGCCTAGCGGGGGCGGGGAATGAGCAGTTCTTC.

The chain uses TRBV5-4 and TRBJ1-6; D remains unclear. V was pared by 6 bases and J by 7 bases, with 17 bases between. The germline V gene has CDR1 SGHNT and CDR2 YYREEE (reference sequence). The CDR3 contains 15 residues. The CDR3 reads CASTTVGFGNSPLHF. CDR3 nucleotides: TGTGCCAGCACCACCGTGGGGTTCGGGAATTCACCCCTCCACTTT. Full variable domain (remainder filled in from reference TRBV5-4 and TRBJ1-6): ETGVTQSPTHLIKTRGQQVTLRCSSQSGHNTVSWYQQALGQGPQFIFQYYREEENGRGNFPPRFSGLQFPNYSSELNVNALELDDSALYLCASTTVGFGNSPLHFGNGTRLTVT.

This clone showed up just once. The V gene is TRBV9, the J gene TRBJ1-6; D is undetermined. Trimming took 0 bases from V and 0 from J, leaving 7 bases between them. This CDR3 comprises 16 residues. The germline CDR1 and CDR2 sequences are SGDLS and YYNGEE. CDR3 nucleotides: TGTGCCAGCAGCGTAGGTGGCAGCTCCTATAATTCACCCCTCCACTTT. Translating it yields CASSVGGSSYNSPLHF.

V gene TRBV5-6 combines with J gene TRBJ1-2; TRBD1 matches 9 bases. The CDR3 totals 15 residues. V lost 4 bases, J lost 3 bases, and 7 bases stayed unmatched. The germline V gene has CDR1 SGHDT and CDR2 YYEEEE. The CDR3 nucleotides read TGTGCCAGCAGCCGACCGGGACAGGGAGACTATGGCTACACCTTC. It encodes CASSRPGQGDYGYTF.

This chain uses TRBV6-6 with TRBJ2-7, with D perhaps assigned TRBD1 or TRBD2 (5 bases each). V shed 5 bases and J shed 0 bases, with 8 bases lying between them. The CDR3 spans 13 residues. The germline V gene encodes CDR1 MNHNY and CDR2 SVGAGI (reference sequence). CDR3 loop: CASSRDGSYEQYF. CDR3 bases: TGTGCCAGCAGTAGGGACGGCTCCTACGAGCAGTACTTC.

J is TRBJ2-5 and V is TRBV7-3; D is possibly TRBD1 (5 bases). The V end lost 3 bases, the J end lost 4 bases, and 9 bases lay between the germline ends. This CDR3 region has 13 residues. Per germline, CDR1 SGHTA and CDR2 FQGTGA. The chain's CDR3 is CASSLGLGETQYF. CDR3 nucleotide sequence: TGTGCCAGCAGCTTGGGGCTCGGAGAGACCCAGTACTTC.